This entry lists 27 T cell receptor beta chains sequenced from one sample in a study of tumor-infiltrating lymphocytes in primary liver carcinoma (dated by TCRdb to about 2017). Instrument used: Illumina HiSeq 2500. TCRbeta-specific cDNA was reverse-transcribed from 500 ng total RNA using a constant-region primer and ProtoScript II reverse transcriptase. The TCRbeta libraries were prepared through three rounds of nested multiplex PCR following a slightly modified ARM-PCR procedure. Each of the first two PCR rounds ran for about 9 cycles and used multiplex TRBV1-TRBV30 forward primers together with a Cbeta reverse primer. TCRdb reworked the public reads: Q25 trimming with fastp, MiXCR clone assembly, productive beta chains retained. Duplicate CDR3 protein sequences are folded into a single record with the most common DNA and genes. This sample comprises about 180,000 distinct CDR3 sequences, less than 65% of them detected only once. The ten largest account for approximately 70% of the sample.

RNA from unsorted whole blood was extracted with TRIzol reagent, and germline DNA was obtained with the DNeasy Blood & Tissue kit. Sequencing input: peripheral blood. The receptors shown here come from a man aged 35 to 55 with primary liver carcinoma and hepatitis B virus infection.

This clonotype was counted ten times or more. This may be a read error, as it is one base from a much larger clone. The gene calls are TRBV11-2 and TRBJ2-1; D not resolved. Germline V gene data show CDR1 as SGHAT and CDR2 as FQNNGV. The CDR3 extends over 14 amino acids. CDR3 sequence reads: CASSLSLASNERFF. In DNA form, the CDR3 reads TGTGCCAGCAGCTTATCCCTGGCGAGCAATGAGCGGTTCTTC. The whole variable domain, filled in from reference TRBV11-2 and TRBJ2-1, reads EAGVAQSPRYKIIEKRQSVAFWCNPISGHATLYWYQQILGQGPKLLIQFQNNGVVDDSQLPKDRFSAERLKGVDSTLKIQPAKLEDSAVYLCASSLSLASNERFFGPGTRLTVL.

The sample holds many counts of this clonotype. J is TRBJ2-7 and V is TRBV11-2; TRBD1 matches at 8 bases. After removal of 3 bases from V and 3 bases from J, the junction contained 7 bases not matched to a gene. Germline V gene data show CDR1 as SGHAT and CDR2 as FQNNGV. The CDR3 totals 15 residues. The CDR3 DNA follows: TGTGCCAGCAGCTTCGCCGACAGGGGTATCTACGAGCAGTACTTC. Amino acids: CASSFADRGIYEQYF.

This clonotype was picked up many times. V and J are TRBV11-2 and TRBJ2-1; 7 bases match TRBD2. Germline values: CDR1 SGHAT, CDR2 FQNNGV. Germline trimming cut 3 bases from V and 6 bases from J; bases unmatched to any gene: 5. The CDR3 has 14 amino acids. The CDR3 sequence is CASSLSGTSNEQFF. The CDR3 DNA is TGTGCCAGCAGCTTGAGCGGGACGAGCAATGAGCAGTTCTTC.

This clonotype showed up many times. The rearrangement joins TRBV11-2 to TRBJ2-5; weak D call: TRBD1 (6 bases). CDR1 is SGHAT, CDR2 FQNNGV, per germline. The CDR3 extends over 15 amino acids. The germline V and J ends were trimmed by 0 bases and 6 bases, with 14 bases remaining between them. CDR3 protein: CASSLDLYGGKTQYF. The CDR3 bases are TGTGCCAGCAGCTTAGATCTTTATGGGGGCAAGACCCAGTACTTC.

V and J are TRBV12-3 or TRBV12-4 and TRBJ2-2; TRBD2 matches 8 bases. Trimming at V came to 6 bases and at J to 3 bases, leaving 6 bases not matched to a gene. The CDR3 runs to 15 residues. Written as DNA, the CDR3 is TGTGCCAGCAGCCCCTCAGCGGGAGACACCGGGGAGCTGTTTTTT. Translated: CASSPSAGDTGELFF.

V gene TRBV6-1 combines with J gene TRBJ2-2; 11 nucleotides align to TRBD1. The CDR3 totals 16 residues. Germline CDR1 reads MNHNS; CDR2 reads SASEGT. Trimming at V came to 2 bases and at J to 6 bases, leaving 5 bases not matched to a gene. The CDR3 bases are TGTGCCAGCAGTGAAACTGCGGGACAGGGGGCCGGGGAGCTGTTTTTT. Translating gives CASSETAGQGAGELFF.

This clonotype was picked up a small number of times. The chain recombines TRBV29-1 with TRBJ2-7; D might be TRBD1 (5 bases). Germline values: CDR1 SQVTM, CDR2 ANQGSEA. The CDR3 covers 12 residues. Between the trimmed V and J ends, which lost 6 bases and 2 bases, there was a span of 11 bases. The chain's CDR3 is CSVNVGAYEQYF. As DNA, the CDR3 is TGCAGCGTGAATGTAGGGGCCTACGAGCAGTACTTC.

As to this clonotype: A read error may be the cause here, since a much bigger clone is one base away. The genes are TRBV11-2 and TRBJ2-7; D is unresolved. This CDR3 region has 14 residues. Per germline, CDR1 SGHAT and CDR2 FQNNGV. V was shortened by 7 bases and J by 1 base, with 14 bases between the two germline ends. CDR3 sequence: CASTFQTWSYEQYF. DNA for the CDR3: TGTGCCAGCACTTTTCAGACCTGGTCCTACGAGCAGTACTTC.

Note on this clonotype: This may be a read error, as it is one base from a much larger clone. The V gene is TRBV11-2, the J gene TRBJ2-1, with 8 nucleotides matching TRBD2. The germline V gene has CDR1 SGHAT and CDR2 FQNNGV. CDR3 size: 14 residues. CDR3 in DNA: TGTGCCAGCAGCTTAGGGGCGGGAGGAGGCGAGCAGTTATTC. It encodes CASSLGAGGGEQLF.

Regarding this clonotype: A much larger clone lies a single base off, so this may be a read error. The chain has TRBV11-2 and TRBJ2-3; D tentatively reads TRBD1 or TRBD2 (5 bases each). The ends were cut back, 4 bases at V and 11 bases at J, with 16 bases in the middle. Germline-derived CDR1 and CDR2 are SGHAT and FQNNGV. This CDR3 is built from 13 residues. This chain's CDR3 is CASSSMTGGMQYF. In DNA form, the CDR3 reads TGTGCCAGCAGCTCGATGACTGGGGGTATGCAGTATTTT.

This chain connects TRBV20-1 to TRBJ2-1; TRBD1 or TRBD2 may be the D gene (5 bases each). CDR3 length equals 15 residues. The V end lost 4 bases, the J end lost 7 bases, and 20 bases lay between the germline ends. Per germline, CDR1 DFQATT and CDR2 SNEGSKA (reference sequence). The CDR3: CSATEGIFPGNEQFF. DNA for the CDR3: TGCAGTGCTACAGAGGGGATCTTCCCAGGGAATGAGCAGTTCTTC.

This clonotype was detected a few times. DNA of the CDR3: TGTGCCAGCAGTTACACTGGAGGGAACACTGAAGCTTTCTTT. Translated: CASSYTGGNTEAFF. The gene calls are TRBV6-6 and TRBJ1-1; D ambiguous. V was pared by 2 bases and J by 1 base, with 8 bases between. In germline, CDR1 is MNHNY, CDR2 SVGAGI (reference sequence). The CDR3 loop spans 14 amino acids.

This chain links TRBV11-2 with TRBJ2-7; the match to TRBD1 covers 8 bases. The germline gives CDR1 SGHAT, CDR2 FQNNGV. J lost 5 bases, V lost 5 bases, and 17 bases had no gene match. The CDR3 is 17 amino acids. The DNA for the CDR3 is TGTGCCAGCAGCCTTCGGACAGGGCTAGGCGCGAATCACGAGCAGTACTTC. It codes for CASSLRTGLGANHEQYF.

This clonotype appeared a few times. V usage is TRBV6-1 and J usage is TRBJ1-2, with 9 bases aligning to TRBD1. Trimming at V came to 3 bases and at J to 7 bases, leaving 6 bases not matched to a gene. The CDR3 consists of 14 residues. Looked up from germline, CDR1 is MNHNS and CDR2 is SASEGT. The CDR3 DNA reads as TGTGCCAGCAGTGAGGACAGGGGAACGGGTGGCTACACCTTC. Protein: CASSEDRGTGGYTF.

Concerning this clonotype itself: The junction departs from the called germline gene at one end, perhaps through a read error. The genes are TRBV6-5 and TRBJ2-1; D is uncertain. This CDR3 spans 14 amino acids. From germline, CDR1 is MNHEY and CDR2 SVGAGI. The CDR3 is CANSSSGLFNEQFF. DNA for the CDR3: TGTGCCAACAGTTCCTCGGGCCTTTTCAATGAGCAGTTCTTC.

V is TRBV6-2 or TRBV6-3 and J is TRBJ1-1; TRBD1 agrees at 9 bases. The CDR3 is 17 residues long. V trimming: 6 bases; J trimming: 6 bases; junction bases outside the gene matches: 17. Looked up from germline, CDR1 is MNHEY and CDR2 is SVGEGT. Here the CDR3 DNA reads TGTGCCAGCAGAGGCGGACAGGGGAGTTTCAGATACCCTGAAGCTTTCTTT. Encoded protein: CASRGGQGSFRYPEAFF.

The chain links TRBV12-3 or TRBV12-4 to TRBJ2-4; D is undetermined. CDR3 size: 12 residues. The CDR3: CDTSKWKDIQYF. The CDR3 coding sequence is TGTGACACCAGTAAGTGGAAAGACATTCAGTACTTC.

Comments on this clonotype: Mismatch with germline at one junction end may stem from a read error. V and J are TRBV11-2 and TRBJ2-1, with D possibly TRBD2 on 7 matching bases. The CDR3 runs to 13 residues. The germline gives CDR1 SGHAT, CDR2 FQNNGV. CDR3 in amino acids: CASGLGGAGEGFF. CDR3 coding DNA: TGCGCCAGCGGCTTAGGGGGGGCAGGGGAGGGGTTCTTC.

To note about this clonotype: This could be a read error, since a much larger clone is one nucleotide away. DNA for the CDR3: TGCAGCGTTGGGGGGACCAATTGGTCCGGGGAGCTGTTTTTT. Its translation is CSVGGTNWSGELFF. The chain combines TRBV29-1 with TRBJ2-2; perhaps D is TRBD1 or TRBD2 (5 bases each). Trimming took off 4 bases at V and 6 bases at J, with 15 bases between the two ends. The germline gives CDR1 SQVTM, CDR2 ANQGSEA. This CDR3 is 14 amino acids long.

This clonotype was observed once. One junction end disagrees with the germline gene, perhaps due to a read error. The DNA of the CDR3 is TGTGCCAGCAGTTACTCGGGCGTCGGCGCCTACGAGCACTACTTC. It yields the protein CASSYSGVGAYEHYF. The chain couples TRBV6-5 to TRBJ2-7; D not resolved. This CDR3 contains 15 residues. Germline V gene sequence: CDR1 MNHEY, CDR2 SVGAGI.

The chain carries TRBV6-5 and TRBJ1-2; 9 bases match TRBD1. With 0 bases clipped from V and 7 bases from J, the junction kept 9 bases outside the gene matches. Germline lookup yields CDR1 MNHEY and CDR2 SVGAGI. The CDR3 extends over 16 amino acids. CDR3 sequence (DNA): TGTGCCAGCAGTTACTCGGGGAACAGGGGGCGTTCTGGCTACACCTTC. Translating it yields CASSYSGNRGRSGYTF.

This clonotype was observed at least ten times. The chain carries TRBV11-2 and TRBJ2-7; D is tentatively TRBD1 or TRBD2 (5 bases each). V lost 6 bases and J lost 4, with 16 bases in between. CDR1 and CDR2 (germline): SGHAT, FQNNGV. The CDR3 is 14 residues long. The CDR3 DNA reads as TGTGCCAGCAGGGTGGGACCGATAACTTACGAGCAGTACTTC. It encodes CASRVGPITYEQYF.

The chain carries TRBV6-2 or TRBV6-3 and TRBJ1-1; D is undetermined. The V end was cut by 2 bases, the J end by 5 bases, with 18 bases between. The CDR3 contains 16 residues. The germline gives CDR1 MNHEY, CDR2 SVGEGT. CDR3 residues: CASSYPYGSGLTEAFF. The CDR3 DNA sequence: TGTGCCAGCAGTTACCCCTATGGGTCCGGGTTAACTGAAGCTTTCTTT.

The chain carries TRBV11-2 and TRBJ2-1, with TRBD1 as a possible D gene (6 bases). Germline assignment: CDR1 SGHAT and CDR2 FQNNGV. The CDR3 consists of 15 residues. The V end was cut by 8 bases, the J end by 7 bases, with 21 bases between. As DNA, the CDR3 is TGTGCCAGCGCAAGGGAACAGGGAGACATTAATGAGCAGTTCTTC. Its protein is CASAREQGDINEQFF.

This clonotype came up many times. The V gene is TRBV11-2, the J gene TRBJ2-7; 7 bases map to TRBD1. CDR1 and CDR2 (germline): SGHAT, FQNNGV. Trimming at V came to 4 bases and at J to 0 bases, leaving 6 bases not matched to a gene. The CDR3 has 15 residues. The CDR3: CASSSSWDSSYEQYF. DNA for the CDR3: TGTGCCAGCAGCTCCTCTTGGGACAGCTCCTACGAGCAGTACTTC. Full variable domain (remainder filled in from reference TRBV11-2 and TRBJ2-7): EAGVAQSPRYKIIEKRQSVAFWCNPISGHATLYWYQQILGQGPKLLIQFQNNGVVDDSQLPKDRFSAERLKGVDSTLKIQPAKLEDSAVYLCASSSSWDSSYEQYFGPGTRLTVT.

This sequence joins TRBV10-1 and TRBJ2-1; D might be TRBD2 (6 bases). The CDR3 contains 18 residues. The V gene lost 2 bases and the J gene lost 13 bases, with 30 bases spanning the gap. Germline V CDR1 and CDR2: WNHNN, SYGVQD (reference sequence). This CDR3 is CASSEGSNRWDLMVFQFF. Here the CDR3 DNA reads TGCGCCAGCAGTGAGGGTAGTAATCGCTGGGACTTGATGGTGTTTCAGTTCTTC.

The V and J genes are TRBV10-3 and TRBJ2-2; D is perhaps TRBD2 (6 bases). The CDR3 extends over 12 amino acids. CDR1 and CDR2 from the germline V gene are ENHRY and SYGVKD. The V end lost 11 bases, the J end lost 8 bases, and 15 bases lay between the germline ends. Here the CDR3 reads CAGGTSEGELFF. For the CDR3, the DNA is TGTGCCGGAGGGACGTCGGAGGGGGAGCTGTTTTTT.